Below are 8 T cell receptor beta chains sequenced from a single sample in a study of spatial heterogeneity in lung cancer. MiXCR, applied by TCRdb to the 5' RACE reads, yields one record per CDR3 protein. Seen here are 50,000 or so distinct CDR3 sequences, about 11% observed once, and the top ten hold about 43%. Time point defined: sample taken at primary tumor resection. Sequencing of whole RNA from tumor, nontumor lung or frozen PBMC involved no sorting. The sample was PBMCs, taken at surgery. Receptors originate from a female donor with early-stage non-small cell lung cancer.

The chain is built from TRBV5-4 and TRBJ2-7; D perhaps matches TRBD2 (6 bases). V was clipped by 2 bases and J by 5 bases, with 14 bases between them. The CDR3 is 14 residues long. From germline, CDR1 is SGHNT and CDR2 YYREEE (reference sequence). The CDR3 sequence is CASSFTGGRDEQYF. CDR3 in DNA: TGTGCCAGCAGCTTTACCGGGGGTCGCGACGAGCAGTACTTC.

The sample holds a few counts of this clonotype. V gene TRBV2 combines with J gene TRBJ2-5; 11 nucleotides agree with TRBD1. CDR1 is SNHLY and CDR2 is FYNNEI in the germline V gene. The CDR3 is made up of 17 amino acids. V was clipped by 3 bases and J by 5 bases; unmatched bases: 11. CDR3 coding DNA: TGTGCCAGCAGTGAGAGGGGGCCGGGACAGGGGGACGAGACCCAGTACTTC. This codes for CASSERGPGQGDETQYF.

This clonotype was detected a few times. The chain uses TRBV21-1 and TRBJ1-5; the table calls TRBD1, which could not be checked here. TRBV21-1 is a recognized pseudogene. This CDR3 spans 16 amino acids. The CDR3 DNA is TGTGCCAGCCGGAGAGGGGGCGGTAAACGGAATCAGCCCCAGCATTTT. Translated, it gives CASRRGGGKRNQPQHF.

Only a few counts were recorded for this clonotype. The rearrangement joins TRBV2 to TRBJ2-5; no definite D call. V lost 7 bases to trimming and J lost 4 bases, with 13 bases between them. CDR3 length equals 13 residues. Germline loops: CDR1 SNHLY, CDR2 FYNNEI. The CDR3 region is CASNPGSLETQYF. The CDR3 nucleotides are TGTGCCAGCAACCCAGGATCCCTAGAGACCCAGTACTTC.

This clonotype showed up many times. The genes are TRBV4-2 and TRBJ2-3; D remains ambiguous. The V end was cut by 4 bases, the J end by 8 bases, with 13 bases between. Per the germline V gene, CDR1 is LGHNA and CDR2 is YNFKEQ. The CDR3 has 13 residues. CDR3 residues: CASSPETPSTQYF. The CDR3 DNA sequence: TGTGCCAGCAGCCCGGAGACCCCGAGTACGCAGTATTTT.

V and J are TRBV11-2 and TRBJ1-6, with unresolved D. The germline V and J ends were trimmed by 3 bases and 9 bases, with 6 bases remaining between them. Germline V gene sequence: CDR1 SGHAT, CDR2 FQNNGV. CDR3 length equals 12 residues. The CDR3 DNA is TGTGCCAGCAGCTTGCCGGGTTCACCCCTCCACTTT. Translating it yields CASSLPGSPLHF. Full variable domain (rest looked up from reference TRBV11-2 and TRBJ1-6): EAGVAQSPRYKIIEKRQSVAFWCNPISGHATLYWYQQILGQGPKLLIQFQNNGVVDDSQLPKDRFSAERLKGVDSTLKIQPAKLEDSAVYLCASSLPGSPLHFGNGTRLTVT.

This chain joins TRBV27 and TRBJ1-5, with 8 bases identical to TRBD1. Germline CDR1 MNHEY, CDR2 SMNVEV (reference sequence). Losses at the gene ends were 4 bases for V and 3 bases for J; bases not matched to a gene: 2. CDR3 size: 14 residues. The DNA of the CDR3 is TGTGCCAGCAGTTCGACAGGGGACAATCAGCCCCAGCATTTT. This sequence encodes CASSSTGDNQPQHF.

In its sample, this clonotype was seen many times. The chain has TRBV25-1 and TRBJ1-2; the D gene is possibly TRBD1 (6 bases). The CDR3 contains 12 residues. Germline CDR1 is MGHDK and CDR2 is SYGVNS. V was pared by 6 bases and J by 8 bases, with 13 bases between. The CDR3 sequence: CASSEAGAGYTF. The CDR3 coding sequence is TGTGCCAGCAGCGAGGCAGGGGCCGGCTACACCTTC.